This T cell receptor (beta chain) emerged from a study of CD8+ T cells in alopecia areata. About the research overall: Each of the treated patients was given oral tofacitinib, 5 to 10 mg twice daily, for moderate-to-severe alopecia areata.

This clone was detected only a few times. Its specificity is unknown. This CDR3 is 15 amino acids long. Looked up from germline, CDR1 is LNHDA and CDR2 is SQIVND (reference sequence). The V gene lost 0 bases and the J gene lost 3 bases, with 12 bases spanning the gap. As to treatment: oral pan-JAK inhibitor, 5-10 mg twice daily. The investigators collected lesional scalp punch biopsies and peripheral blood from alopecia areata patients. General study results and limits: In scalp and blood, many expanded lesional clones persisted during tofacitinib. Tofacitinib significantly brought down scalp clonality and expanded CD8+ clones among top 100.

As the sequencing template, cDNA was produced by extracting RNA and reverse transcribing it. Profiled with immunoSEQ multiplex PCR; TCRdb holds only in-frame clones, not every one. This sample carries around 150,000 clones, approximately 57% of them seen once, and the ten largest clones take 14%. This specimen was CD4+ T cells sorted from blood, taken at week 24, from a patient treated with tofacitinib. The clonotype originates from a human donor with alopecia areata. The rearrangement links TRBV19 to TRBJ2-7; D remains unclear. The DNA of the CDR3 is TGTGCCAGTAGTATAGACGCCTTTAAGAGCTACGAGCAGTACTTC. Translated, it gives CASSIDAFKSYEQYF.